Below are 13 T cell receptor beta chains sequenced from a single sample in a study of beta chain features in type 1 diabetes. Every bit of the isolated RNA underwent reverse transcription, so sequencing read expressed TCRB transcripts. Sequencing was performed with immunoSEQ multiplex PCR; in TCRdb, only in-frame clones are kept and a portion is missing. Among 140,000 to 150,000 clones, around 50% were seen once, and the ten largest hold under 0.5%. Sequenced sample: Tregs from blood. The receptors here all came from a young man in good health.

The chain combines TRBV5-1 with TRBJ2-2; D remains unclear. The CDR3 totals 14 residues. Germline V CDR1 and CDR2: SGHRS, YFSETQ. The V end lost 2 bases, the J end lost 8 bases, and 13 bases lay between the germline ends. The CDR3 DNA follows: TGCGCCAGCAGCTTTTGGAGCAGAGTTGGGGAGCTGTTTTTT. It yields the protein CASSFWSRVGELFF.

This chain connects TRBV5-1 to TRBJ2-5; 9 bases agree with TRBD2. V was clipped by 0 bases and J by 4 bases; unmatched bases: 13. CDR1 SGHRS and CDR2 YFSETQ come from the germline V gene. The CDR3 totals 18 residues. CDR3 nucleotides: TGCGCCAGCAGCTTGGGGGTCCGAGCGGGAGGTTTAGGAGAGACCCAGTACTTC. This sequence encodes CASSLGVRAGGLGETQYF.

This clone turned up a few times. This chain joins TRBV19 and TRBJ1-1; perhaps TRBD1 as D (6 bases). Germline CDR1 is LNHDA and CDR2 is SQIVND (reference sequence). The V end lost 1 base, the J end lost 6 bases, and 9 bases lay between the germline ends. The CDR3 is 13 amino acids. In DNA, the CDR3 is TGTGCCAGTAGTATAGGAGGGACACCTGAAGCTTTCTTT. Translating it yields CASSIGGTPEAFF.

The chain couples TRBV6-1 to TRBJ2-7; 7 nucleotides match TRBD2. Germline V gene data show CDR1 as MNHNS and CDR2 as SASEGT. The ends lost 3 bases at V and 3 bases at J; junction bases unmatched: 5. The CDR3 extends over 14 amino acids. CDR3 nucleotides: TGTGCCAGCAGTGAGCGGGGGAGACACTACGAGCAGTACTTC. Protein product: CASSERGRHYEQYF.

This chain joins TRBV29-1 and TRBJ2-3; TRBD2 agrees at 7 bases. The CDR3 is 14 residues long. V gave up 7 bases and J gave up 3 bases; unmatched junction bases: 10. Germline V gene lookup returns CDR1 SQVTM and CDR2 ANQGSEA. The chain's CDR3 is CSGCVAGATDTQYF. The CDR3 bases are TGCAGCGGCTGCGTGGCGGGAGCGACAGATACGCAGTATTTT.

The chain links TRBV5-1 to TRBJ2-3, with TRBD2 matching 8 bases. The CDR3 length is 17 residues. The germline V gene has CDR1 SGHRS and CDR2 YFSETQ. J lost 0 bases, V lost 5 bases, and 11 bases had no gene match. CDR3 nucleotides: TGCGCCAGCAGTCGGAGTGGCGGGGGGCCTAGCACAGATACGCAGTATTTT. The encoded protein is CASSRSGGGPSTDTQYF.

V usage is TRBV10-3 and J usage is TRBJ2-6; TRBD1 matches 7 bases. This CDR3 region has 17 residues. Germline-derived CDR1 and CDR2 are ENHRY and SYGVKD. V was clipped by 6 bases and J by 0 bases; unmatched bases: 8. DNA of the CDR3: TGTGCCATCAGCAGGACAGGCGCTACCTCTGGGGCCAACGTCCTGACTTTC. Its translation is CAISRTGATSGANVLTF.

The rearrangement joins TRBV28 to TRBJ2-7; 11 bases align to TRBD2. The CDR3 has 18 residues. Germline trimming cut 5 bases from V and 3 bases from J; bases unmatched to any gene: 15. Germline lookup yields CDR1 MDHEN and CDR2 SYDVKM. In nucleotides, the CDR3 is TGTGCCAGCAGTCCCGGGGTAGCGGGAGGGTATTTCATCTACGAGCAGTACTTC. Encoded protein: CASSPGVAGGYFIYEQYF.

V and J are TRBV7-9 and TRBJ1-1, with TRBD1 as a possible D gene (6 bases). Germline V lookup: CDR1 SEHNR, CDR2 FQNEAQ (reference sequence). The V gene lost 8 bases and the J gene lost 3 bases, with 13 bases spanning the gap. This CDR3 comprises 13 residues. The CDR3 here is CASGWKGDTEAFF. The CDR3 DNA follows: TGTGCCAGCGGTTGGAAGGGGGACACTGAAGCTTTCTTT. The whole variable domain, filled in from reference TRBV7-9 and TRBJ1-1, reads DTGVSQNPRHKITKRGQNVTFRCDPISEHNRLYWYRQTLGQGPEFLTYFQNEAQLEKSRLLSDRFSAERPKGSFSTLEIQRTEQGDSAMYLCASGWKGDTEAFFGQGTRLTVV.

On this clone: Compared with germline, one end of the junction differs, possibly owing to a read error. This chain uses TRBV7-2 with TRBJ2-1; 8 nucleotides match TRBD1. CDR1 and CDR2 from the germline V gene are SGHTA and FQGNSA. CDR3 length equals 11 residues. The CDR3 protein is CASSSRTGLVF. The DNA of the CDR3 is TGTGCCAGCAGCTCCCGGACAGGGCTAGTCTTC.

The V call is TRBV30, the J call TRBJ1-6; D is ambiguous. The germline gives CDR1 GTSNPN, CDR2 SVGIG (reference sequence). Trimming removed 4 bases from V and 9 bases from J, with 16 bases in between. This CDR3 comprises 14 residues. CDR3 DNA: TGTGCCTGGACCCGGGAGTCAAGCCGTTCACCCCTCCACTTT. Its translation is CAWTRESSRSPLHF.

The rearrangement uses TRBV28 and TRBJ2-5, with D perhaps matching TRBD1 (5 bases). Trimming removed 2 bases at V and 1 base at J, with 14 bases between. This CDR3 has 16 residues. The germline gives CDR1 MDHEN, CDR2 SYDVKM. The CDR3 DNA reads TGTGCCAGCAGTTTAAACAGGCCTAATATCCAAGAGACCCAGTACTTC. It codes for CASSLNRPNIQETQYF.

The chain combines TRBV18 with TRBJ2-2, with TRBD2 as a possible D gene (5 bases). V gave up 1 base and J gave up 1 base, with 7 bases separating them. This CDR3 spans 15 amino acids. Germline CDR1 and CDR2: KGHSH and LQKENI. The CDR3 here is CASSPRGLNTGELFF. In nucleotides, the CDR3 is TGTGCCAGCTCACCACGAGGGTTGAACACCGGGGAGCTGTTTTTT.